This T cell receptor (beta chain) was observed in a study of tumor-infiltrating lymphocytes in primary liver carcinoma. On the study more broadly: Spanning 4.2 to 10 cm, the tumors were T1-T3 N0M0. Findings of the study overall: Overlap in tumor-adjacent and tumor-blood pairs fell below that of tumor region pairs.

TCR beta cDNA was made from around 520 ng total RNA with a constant-region primer. Amplification in three nested multiplex PCR rounds with slightly modified ARM-PCR gave rise to TCR beta libraries. The first two PCR rounds used TRBV1-TRBV30 forward primers with a C-beta reverse primer, 9 to 10 cycles each. TCRdb analysed the multiplex PCR reads with MiXCR anew, one entry per CDR3 protein. The table records tens of thousands of distinct CDR3 sequences, 75% to 80% of them present only once. With respect to this clonotype: Its matching antigen is unknown. Germline and junction disagree at one end, which may indicate a read error.

Unsorted bulk tissue of roughly 18-31 mg yielded co-extracted RNA and DNA. Patients underwent resection of primary liver carcinoma. The patients carried chronic HBV infection and had received no treatment. This CDR3 region has 16 residues. Germline V lookup: CDR1 SQVTM, CDR2 ANQGSEA. Sample: liver tumor tissue from sampling region 5. Subset reported: tumor region T5, tumor centre. The chain employs TRBV29-1 and TRBJ2-3; 7 bases agree with TRBD2. The clonotype was recovered from a young woman with primary liver carcinoma and hepatitis B virus infection. CDR3 region: CSASRACGSRSDTHYF. CDR3 in DNA: TGCAGCGCCTCCCGGGCTTGCGGGAGCAGATCAGATACGCACTATTTT.